The present entry profiles one T cell receptor beta chain with its context. This clone was found once. Its cognate antigen has yet to be identified. The sample holds no much larger clone one base away, and base qualities are not on file. This record belongs to a study of blood T cell repertoires in COVID-19 (dated by TCRdb to between 2020 and 2021). About the full investigation: Samples from collaborators originated in the United States, Italy and Spain and spanned both the acute and convalescent phases of COVID-19. The prospective study material was composed of cDNA or gDNA derived from T cells, B-cell-depleted T cells, or PBMCs. The dataset comprised deeply sampled blood TCRbeta repertoires from subjects exposed to, actively infected with, or recovered from COVID-19. The repertoires were released in a freely available public database intended as a resource for research on the immune response to SARS-CoV-2. Samples were obtained from the ongoing ImmuneRACE study (first 160 participants) and from over 1,000 subjects provided by 6 global collaborators. Sample metadata almost always included a de-identified subject ID, COVID-19 status, age in years and sex. Where HLA class I and class II types were available, the types were taken from metadata supplied by the sample provider, not from assay-based typing. General findings and caveats noted by the study authors: Clinical and demographic metadata were provided uncurated, with the amount varying by source and participant.

Each collaborating institution followed its own protocols to collect whole blood in K2EDTA tubes. For TCRbeta analysis, collaborators shipped samples in one of three forms: frozen whole blood, isolated PBMCs, or DNA extracted from either of those sample types. The immunoSEQ Assay, a bias-controlled multiplex PCR, was used to amplify TCRbeta CDR3 regions from genomic DNA. The authors processed their data as follows. The number of nucleated cells in each sample was estimated by amplification of reference gene primers within the assay. Sequence reads were collapsed and filtered to measure the absolute abundance of every unique TCRbeta CDR3 rearrangement. For each sample, productive Simpson clonality was calculated as the square root of Simpson's diversity index over productive rearrangements. TCRdb took this table from immuneACCESS and kept in-frame rearrangements with V and J called. Such tables lack part of the clones; where checked against another copy, unresolved V genes explain under half of the gap, and the rest is unexplained. V, J and clone size are those of that table, while D and trimming were read from the DNA. The sample table holds approximately 210,000 clones, of which about 90% were seen once. The ten most abundant clones make up 0.65% to 0.95% of the sample.

The CDR3 goes from the cysteine to the phenylalanine over 12 residues. Solely the CDR3 DNA is kept, with 36 bases framed from the first base. V drops 5 bases and J drops 0 bases, leaving 5 bases in between. Via the germline V gene, CDR1 is SGHTA and CDR2 FQGNSA. This TCR derives from a woman in her 70s with acute or convalescent COVID-19. Specimen: peripheral blood. Recombination connected TRBV7-2 to TRBJ2-7; too little of a D gene remains to name it. The DNA is as follows: TGTGCCAGCAGCCCTAACTCCTACGAGCAGTACTTC. This sequence encodes CASSPNSYEQYF.